This entry features one TCR beta chain sequence. Its cognate antigen is unknown. The sample is drawn from a study of shared clonotypes between healthy human individuals. Background on the study: In total, the donors were a couple of women and a few men aged 18 to 49.

Findings and limits, study-wide: Of the naive CD4 clonotypes, approximately 5% were shared across a few donors.

Using immunoSEQ multiplex PCR, the repertoire was profiled, and TCRdb retains in-frame clones only, with some absent. The sample lists 600,000 to 750,000 clones, about 90% seen once, with 34% in the top ten. V gave up 6 bases and J gave up 5 bases; unmatched junction bases: 3. Germline loops: CDR1 MDHEN, CDR2 SYDVKM. This CDR3 is built from 14 residues. The clonotype comes from a man aged 18 to 30 in good health. Some clones in this sample may be carry-over from other donors' samples. The V call is TRBV28, the J call TRBJ2-2, with TRBD1 identical over 10 bases. The material sequenced was memory CD8+ T cells from PBMCs. Noted subset: CD45RO+ cells pooled with CCR7-negative TemRA cells. The CDR3 DNA reads TGTGCCAGCAGGGGGACAGGGGTTACCGGGGAGCTGTTTTTT. Translation: CASRGTGVTGELFF.